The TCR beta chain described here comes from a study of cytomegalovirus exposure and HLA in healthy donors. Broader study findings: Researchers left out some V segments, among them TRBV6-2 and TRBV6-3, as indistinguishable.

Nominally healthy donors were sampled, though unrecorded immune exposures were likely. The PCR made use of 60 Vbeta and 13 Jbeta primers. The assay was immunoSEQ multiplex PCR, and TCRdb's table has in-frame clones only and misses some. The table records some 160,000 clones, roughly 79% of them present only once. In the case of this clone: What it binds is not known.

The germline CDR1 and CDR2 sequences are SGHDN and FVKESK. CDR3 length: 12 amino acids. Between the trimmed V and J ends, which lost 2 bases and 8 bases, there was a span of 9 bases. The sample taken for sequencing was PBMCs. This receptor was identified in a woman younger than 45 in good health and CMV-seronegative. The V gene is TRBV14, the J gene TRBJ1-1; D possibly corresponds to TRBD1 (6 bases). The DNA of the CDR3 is TGTGCCAGCAGCCAAACAGGGTACGAAGCTTTCTTT. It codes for CASSQTGYEAFF.